These 8 T cell receptor beta chains were sequenced from one sample in a study of T cells in Graves' hyperthyroidism and ophthalmopathy (dated by TCRdb to about 2019). Libraries were prepared through multiplex PCR. The sequencing machine was an Illumina HiSeq 2000. TCR beta CDR3 regions were amplified from RNA transcripts. The TCR CDR3 was subjected to a first round of RT-PCR using the HTBI primer set and the Qiagen OneStep RT-PCR kit. TCRdb reprocessing: public reads trimmed at Q25 with fastp, clones called with MiXCR, in-frame beta chains kept. Rows matching on CDR3 protein sequence are summarized as one entry with the most common DNA and genes. The sample has fewer than 600,000 distinct CDR3 sequences on record, approximately 15% of them singletons. About a sixth of the sample is held by the ten biggest clonotypes. The material sequenced was blood. The source is a woman aged 18-29 years with Graves' hyperthyroidism.

The chain employs TRBV28 and TRBJ2-1; D might be TRBD1 or TRBD2, each matching 6 bases. Looked up from germline, CDR1 is MDHEN and CDR2 is SYDVKM. Trimming removed 5 bases at V and 8 bases at J, with 19 bases between. CDR3 length equals 15 residues. The CDR3, as DNA: TGTGCCAGCAGTCCGGGGGACATCTCCCTGCATGAGCAGTTCTTC. The encoded protein is CASSPGDISLHEQFF.

This clonotype was observed a few times. V usage is TRBV29-1 and J usage is TRBJ2-2; D is perhaps TRBD2 (7 bases). The V gene's germline CDR1 is SQVTM and CDR2 ANQGSEA. This CDR3 has 14 residues. Trimming removed 4 bases at V and 4 bases at J, with 13 bases between. CDR3 bases: TGCAGCGTTGGGGGGGGGCTCGGCACCGGGGAGCTGTTTTTT. It encodes CSVGGGLGTGELFF.

In this sample, this clonotype turned up many times. The genes are TRBV12-3 or TRBV12-4 and TRBJ1-1; D call uncertain. This CDR3 spans 16 amino acids. V dropped 4 bases and J dropped 5 bases, with 20 bases sitting between them. The CDR3 DNA is TGTGCCAGCAGTTCCCCTCGAGGAGCCGTCGATACTGAAGCTTTCTTT. This translates into CASSSPRGAVDTEAFF.

This clonotype was found many times. The chain carries TRBV30 and TRBJ1-2; D gene uncertain. Germline values: CDR1 GTSNPN, CDR2 SVGIG (reference sequence). The CDR3 is 10 amino acids. Trimming removed 1 base at V and 8 bases at J, with 5 bases between. The DNA for the CDR3 is TGTGCCTGGAGTGAAGACGGCTACACCTTC. Protein product: CAWSEDGYTF.

This clonotype was found a few times. CDR3: CSWLGANSEKLFF. DNA for the CDR3: TGCAGCTGGTTGGGGGCAAATAGTGAAAAACTGTTTTTT. V gene TRBV29-1 combines with J gene TRBJ1-4; D may be TRBD1 (6 bases). Per the germline V gene, CDR1 is SQVTM and CDR2 is ANQGSEA. This CDR3 has 13 residues. Trimming shortened V by 8 bases and J by 7 bases, and 17 bases separated the two germline ends.

The rearrangement uses TRBV3-1 and TRBJ1-3; possible D gene TRBD1, 5 bases. Germline V lookup: CDR1 LGHDT, CDR2 YNNKEL (reference sequence). The CDR3 is 17 amino acids. Trimming shortened V by 4 bases and J by 1 base, and 17 bases separated the two germline ends. As DNA, the CDR3 is TGTGCCAGCAGCCCAACCTGGCTCAGGGAGTCTGGAAACACCATATATTTT. Translation: CASSPTWLRESGNTIYF.

The chain links TRBV3-1 to TRBJ1-2, with TRBD1 as a possible D gene (5 bases). V was shortened by 0 bases and J by 8 bases, with 16 bases between the two germline ends. Germline CDR1 LGHDT, CDR2 YNNKEL (reference sequence). This CDR3 is built from 15 residues. CDR3 sequence: CASSQDFTGGRGYTF. DNA of the CDR3: TGTGCCAGCAGCCAAGATTTCACAGGAGGCAGGGGCTACACCTTC.

The chain is built from TRBV28 and TRBJ2-5, with 15 positions matching TRBD2. This CDR3 contains 17 residues. CDR1 and CDR2 from the germline V gene are MDHEN and SYDVKM. Trimming cost V 2 bases and J 5 bases; bases outside gene matches: 6. This chain's CDR3 is CASSLAGLAGGGETQYF. For the CDR3, the DNA is TGTGCCAGCAGTTTAGCGGGACTAGCGGGAGGAGGGGAGACCCAGTACTTC.